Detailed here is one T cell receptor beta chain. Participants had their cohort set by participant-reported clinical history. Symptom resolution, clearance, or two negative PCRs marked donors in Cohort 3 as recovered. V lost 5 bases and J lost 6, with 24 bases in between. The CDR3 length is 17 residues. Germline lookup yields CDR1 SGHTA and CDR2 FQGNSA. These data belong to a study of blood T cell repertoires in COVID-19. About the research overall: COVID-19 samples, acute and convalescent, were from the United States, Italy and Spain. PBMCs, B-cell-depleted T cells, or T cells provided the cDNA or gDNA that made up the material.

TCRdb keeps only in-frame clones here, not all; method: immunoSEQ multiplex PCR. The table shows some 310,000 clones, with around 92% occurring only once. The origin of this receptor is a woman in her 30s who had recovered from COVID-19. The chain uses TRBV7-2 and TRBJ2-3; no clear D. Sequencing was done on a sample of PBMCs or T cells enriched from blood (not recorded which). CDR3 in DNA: TGTGCCAGCAGCCAATGGGCCAGACGACCGCACACGGATACGCAGTATTTT. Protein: CASSQWARRPHTDTQYF.